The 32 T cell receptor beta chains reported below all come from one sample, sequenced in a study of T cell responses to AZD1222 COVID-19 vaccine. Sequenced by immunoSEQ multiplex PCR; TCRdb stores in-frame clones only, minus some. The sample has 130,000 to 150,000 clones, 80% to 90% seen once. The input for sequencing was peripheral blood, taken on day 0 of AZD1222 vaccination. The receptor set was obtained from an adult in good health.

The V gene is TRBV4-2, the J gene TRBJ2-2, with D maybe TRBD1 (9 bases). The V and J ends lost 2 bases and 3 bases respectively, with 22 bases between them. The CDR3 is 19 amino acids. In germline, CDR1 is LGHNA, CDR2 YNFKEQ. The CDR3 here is CASSQRGQGGGSHTGELFF. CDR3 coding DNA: TGTGCCAGCAGCCAAAGGGGACAGGGCGGGGGGAGTCACACCGGGGAGCTGTTTTTT.

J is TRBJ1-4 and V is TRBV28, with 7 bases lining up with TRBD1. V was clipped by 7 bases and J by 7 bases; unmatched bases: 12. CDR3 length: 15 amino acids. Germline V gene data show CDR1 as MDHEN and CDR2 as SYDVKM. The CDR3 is CASTKQGTRAEKLFF. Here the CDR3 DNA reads TGTGCCAGCACCAAACAGGGGACTAGGGCTGAAAAACTGTTTTTT.

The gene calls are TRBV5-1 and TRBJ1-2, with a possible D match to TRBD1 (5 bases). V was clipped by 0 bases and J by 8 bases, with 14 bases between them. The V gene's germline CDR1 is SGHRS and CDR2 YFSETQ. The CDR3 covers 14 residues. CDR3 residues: CASSLDLGGRGYTF. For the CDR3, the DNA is TGCGCCAGCAGCTTGGATCTCGGGGGTCGGGGCTACACCTTC.

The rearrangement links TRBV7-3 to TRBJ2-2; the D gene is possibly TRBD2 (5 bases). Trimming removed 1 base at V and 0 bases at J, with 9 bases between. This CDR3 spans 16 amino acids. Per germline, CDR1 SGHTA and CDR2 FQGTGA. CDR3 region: CASSLNGGANTGELFF. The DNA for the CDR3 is TGTGCCAGCAGCTTAAACGGAGGCGCGAACACCGGGGAGCTGTTTTTT.

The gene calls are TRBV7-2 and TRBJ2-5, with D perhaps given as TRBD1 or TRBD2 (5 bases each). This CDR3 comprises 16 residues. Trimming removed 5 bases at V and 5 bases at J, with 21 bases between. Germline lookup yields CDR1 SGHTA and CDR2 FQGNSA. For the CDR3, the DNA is TGTGCCAGCAGCCCTACAGGAGACCCTCGAGGGGAGACCCAGTACTTC. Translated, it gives CASSPTGDPRGETQYF.

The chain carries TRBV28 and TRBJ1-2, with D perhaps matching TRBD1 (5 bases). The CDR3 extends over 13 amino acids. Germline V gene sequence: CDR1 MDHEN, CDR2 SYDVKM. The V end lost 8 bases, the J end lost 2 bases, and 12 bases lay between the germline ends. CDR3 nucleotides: TGTGCCAGCCGCCGCGGGACCAACTATGGCTACACCTTC. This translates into CASRRGTNYGYTF.

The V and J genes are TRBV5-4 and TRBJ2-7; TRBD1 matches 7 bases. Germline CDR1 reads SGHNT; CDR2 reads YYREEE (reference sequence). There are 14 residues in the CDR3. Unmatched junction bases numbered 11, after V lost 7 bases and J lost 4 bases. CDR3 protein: CASSYGTATYEQYF. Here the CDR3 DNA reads TGTGCCAGCTCCTACGGGACAGCAACTTACGAGCAGTACTTC. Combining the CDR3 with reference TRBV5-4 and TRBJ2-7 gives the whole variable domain ETGVTQSPTHLIKTRGQQVTLRCSSQSGHNTVSWYQQALGQGPQFIFQYYREEENGRGNFPPRFSGLQFPNYSSELNVNALELDDSALYLCASSYGTATYEQYFGPGTRLTVT.

The CDR3 loop reads CASSPREAYNEQFF. CDR3 bases: TGTGCCAGCAGCCCTCGGGAGGCCTACAATGAGCAGTTCTTC. The chain is built from TRBV6-6 and TRBJ2-1; TRBD2 matches 7 bases. The CDR3 covers 14 residues. The germline gives CDR1 MNHNY, CDR2 SVGAGI (reference sequence). The ends lost 6 bases at V and 2 bases at J; junction bases unmatched: 4.

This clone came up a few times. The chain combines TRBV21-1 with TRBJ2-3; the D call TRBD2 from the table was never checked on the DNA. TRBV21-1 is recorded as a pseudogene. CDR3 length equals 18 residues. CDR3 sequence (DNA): TGTGCCAGCAGCAAAAACCCCTTGGAGGCGGGAGGACCAGATACGCAGTATTTT. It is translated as CASSKNPLEAGGPDTQYF.

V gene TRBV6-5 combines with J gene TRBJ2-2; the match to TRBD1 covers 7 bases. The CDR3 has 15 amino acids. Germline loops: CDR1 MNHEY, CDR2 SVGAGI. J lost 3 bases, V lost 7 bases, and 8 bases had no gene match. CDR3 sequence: CASKLKGADTGELFF. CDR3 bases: TGTGCCAGCAAGTTGAAGGGGGCGGACACCGGGGAGCTGTTTTTT.

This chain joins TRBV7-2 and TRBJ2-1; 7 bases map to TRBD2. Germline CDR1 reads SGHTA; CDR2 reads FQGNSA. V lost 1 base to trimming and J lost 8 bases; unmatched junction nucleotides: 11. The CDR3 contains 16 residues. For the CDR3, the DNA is TGTGCCAGCAGCTTAGGGGGGGGGAATATAGTCTATGAGCAGTTCTTC. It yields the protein CASSLGGGNIVYEQFF.

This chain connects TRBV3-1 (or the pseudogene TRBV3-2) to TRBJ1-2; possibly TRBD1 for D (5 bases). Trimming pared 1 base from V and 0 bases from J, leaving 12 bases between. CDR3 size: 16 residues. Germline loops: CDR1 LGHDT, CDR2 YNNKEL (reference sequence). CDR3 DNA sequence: TGTGCCAGCAGCCAAGGGGTTGACAGCGCTAACTATGGCTACACCTTC. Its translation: CASSQGVDSANYGYTF.

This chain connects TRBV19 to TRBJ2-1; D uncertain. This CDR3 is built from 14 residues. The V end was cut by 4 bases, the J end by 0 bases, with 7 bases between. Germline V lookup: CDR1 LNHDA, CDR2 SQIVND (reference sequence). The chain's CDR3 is CASSRLSSYNEQFF. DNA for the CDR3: TGTGCCAGTAGTAGGCTCAGCTCCTACAATGAGCAGTTCTTC.

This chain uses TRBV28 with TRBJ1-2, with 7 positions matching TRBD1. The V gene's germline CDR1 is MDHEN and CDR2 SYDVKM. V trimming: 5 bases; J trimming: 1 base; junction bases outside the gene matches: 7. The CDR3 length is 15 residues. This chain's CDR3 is CASSPRGRINYGYTF. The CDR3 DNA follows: TGTGCCAGCAGTCCGAGGGGGCGAATTAACTATGGCTACACCTTC.

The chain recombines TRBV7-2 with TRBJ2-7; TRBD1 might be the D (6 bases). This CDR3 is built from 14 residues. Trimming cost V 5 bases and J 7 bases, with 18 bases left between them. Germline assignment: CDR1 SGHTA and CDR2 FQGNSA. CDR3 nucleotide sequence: TGTGCCAGCAGCCCCCAGCGACAGGCGTGGGAGCAGTACTTC. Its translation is CASSPQRQAWEQYF.

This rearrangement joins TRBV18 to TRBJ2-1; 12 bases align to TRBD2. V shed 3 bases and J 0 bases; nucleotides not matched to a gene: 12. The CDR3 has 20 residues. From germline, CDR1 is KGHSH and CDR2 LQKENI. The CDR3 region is CASSPIYLAGGPSSYNEQFF. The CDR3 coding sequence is TGTGCCAGCTCACCCATTTACCTAGCGGGAGGGCCAAGCTCCTACAATGAGCAGTTCTTC.

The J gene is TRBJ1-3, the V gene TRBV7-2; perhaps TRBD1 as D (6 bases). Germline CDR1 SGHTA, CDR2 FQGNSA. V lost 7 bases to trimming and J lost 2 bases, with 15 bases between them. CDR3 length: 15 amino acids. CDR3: CASTYQRGTGNTIYF. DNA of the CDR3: TGTGCCAGCACCTACCAGAGGGGGACTGGAAACACCATATATTTT.

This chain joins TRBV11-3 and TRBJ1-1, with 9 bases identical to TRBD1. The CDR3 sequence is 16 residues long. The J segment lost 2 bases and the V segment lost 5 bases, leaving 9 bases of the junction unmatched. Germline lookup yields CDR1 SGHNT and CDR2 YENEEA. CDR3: CASSPGQGRVNTEAFF. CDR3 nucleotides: TGTGCCAGCAGCCCCGGACAGGGGCGCGTTAACACTGAAGCTTTCTTT. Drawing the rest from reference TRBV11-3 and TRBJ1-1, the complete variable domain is EAGVVQSPRYKIIEKKQPVAFWCNPISGHNTLYWYLQNLGQGPELLIRYENEEAVDDSQLPKDRFSAERLKGVDSTLKIQPAELGDSAVYLCASSPGQGRVNTEAFFGQGTRLTVV.

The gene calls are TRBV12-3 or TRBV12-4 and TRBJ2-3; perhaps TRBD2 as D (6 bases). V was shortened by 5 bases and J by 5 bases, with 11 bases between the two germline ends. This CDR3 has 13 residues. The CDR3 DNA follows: TGTGCCAGCAGTCCTCTGGGGGGAGATACGCAGTATTTT. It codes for CASSPLGGDTQYF.

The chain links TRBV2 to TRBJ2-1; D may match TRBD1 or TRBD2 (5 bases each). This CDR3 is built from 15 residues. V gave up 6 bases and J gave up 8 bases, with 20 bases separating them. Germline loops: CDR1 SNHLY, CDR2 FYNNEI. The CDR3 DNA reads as TGTGCCAGCAGGGGTCCGGGACCCATAAGCGATGAGCAGTTCTTC. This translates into CASRGPGPISDEQFF. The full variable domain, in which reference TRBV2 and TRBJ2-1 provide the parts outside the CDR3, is EPEVTQTPSHQVTQMGQEVILRCVPISNHLYFYWYRQILGQKVEFLVSFYNNEISEKSEIFDDQFSVERPDGSNFTLKIRSTKLEDSAMYFCASRGPGPISDEQFFGPGTRLTVL.

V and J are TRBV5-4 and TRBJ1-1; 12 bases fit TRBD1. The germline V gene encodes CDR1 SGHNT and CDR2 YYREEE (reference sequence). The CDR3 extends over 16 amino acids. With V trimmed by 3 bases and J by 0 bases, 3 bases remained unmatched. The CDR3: CASSSGTGGLNTEAFF. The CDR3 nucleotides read TGTGCCAGCAGCTCCGGGACAGGGGGCCTGAACACTGAAGCTTTCTTT.

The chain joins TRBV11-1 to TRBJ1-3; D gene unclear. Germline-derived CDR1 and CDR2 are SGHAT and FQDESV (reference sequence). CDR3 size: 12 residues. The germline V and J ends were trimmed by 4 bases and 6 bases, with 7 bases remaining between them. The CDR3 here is CASSSDVNTIYF. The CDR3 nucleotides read TGTGCCAGCAGCTCCGACGTAAACACCATATATTTT.

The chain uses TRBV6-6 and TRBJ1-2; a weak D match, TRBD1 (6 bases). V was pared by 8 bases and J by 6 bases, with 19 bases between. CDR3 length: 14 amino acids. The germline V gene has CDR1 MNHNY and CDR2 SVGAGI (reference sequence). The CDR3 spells CASWDRGQSHGYTF. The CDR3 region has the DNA TGTGCCAGCTGGGACCGCGGACAGTCACATGGCTACACCTTC.

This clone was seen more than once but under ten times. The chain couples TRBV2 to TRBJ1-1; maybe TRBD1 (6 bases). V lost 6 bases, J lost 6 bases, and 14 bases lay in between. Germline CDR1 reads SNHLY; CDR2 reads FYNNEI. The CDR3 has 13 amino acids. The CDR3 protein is CASSAIGGAEAFF. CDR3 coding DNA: TGTGCCAGCAGCGCGATAGGGGGAGCTGAAGCTTTCTTT.

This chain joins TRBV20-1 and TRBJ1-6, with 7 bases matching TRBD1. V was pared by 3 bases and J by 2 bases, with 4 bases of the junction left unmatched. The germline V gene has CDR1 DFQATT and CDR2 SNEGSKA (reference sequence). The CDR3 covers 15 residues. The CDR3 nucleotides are TGCAGTGCTAGTCCTGGGACAGCCTATAATTCACCCCTCCACTTT. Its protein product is CSASPGTAYNSPLHF.

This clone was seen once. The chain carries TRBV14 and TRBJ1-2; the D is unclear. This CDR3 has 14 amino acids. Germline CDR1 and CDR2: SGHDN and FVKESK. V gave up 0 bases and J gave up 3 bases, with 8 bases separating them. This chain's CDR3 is CASSQDGTYYGYTF. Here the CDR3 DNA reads TGTGCCAGCAGCCAAGATGGCACCTACTATGGCTACACCTTC.

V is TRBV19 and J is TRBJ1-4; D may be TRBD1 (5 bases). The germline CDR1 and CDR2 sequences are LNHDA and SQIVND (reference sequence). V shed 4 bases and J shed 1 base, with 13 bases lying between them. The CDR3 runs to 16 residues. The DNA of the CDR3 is TGTGCCAGTAGTAGGGACGGAACCTTAACTAATGAAAAACTGTTTTTT. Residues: CASSRDGTLTNEKLFF.

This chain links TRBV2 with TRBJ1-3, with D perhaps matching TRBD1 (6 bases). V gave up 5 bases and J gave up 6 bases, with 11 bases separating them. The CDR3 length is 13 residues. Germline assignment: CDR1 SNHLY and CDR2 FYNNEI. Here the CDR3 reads CASSTDRSNTIYF. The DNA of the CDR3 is TGTGCCAGCAGTACCGACAGGTCAAACACCATATATTTT.

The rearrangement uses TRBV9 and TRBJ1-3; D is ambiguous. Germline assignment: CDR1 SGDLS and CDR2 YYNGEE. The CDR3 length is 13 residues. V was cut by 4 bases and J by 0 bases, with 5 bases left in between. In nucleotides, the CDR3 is TGTGCCAGCAGCCCCGACTCTGGAAACACCATATATTTT. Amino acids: CASSPDSGNTIYF.

CDR3 residues: CASSEGQGASGNTIYF. The CDR3 DNA reads as TGTGCCAGCAGCGAGGGACAGGGGGCCTCTGGAAACACCATATATTTT. This sequence joins TRBV9 and TRBJ1-3, with TRBD1 matching 12 bases. With 3 bases clipped from V and 0 bases from J, the junction kept 1 base outside the gene matches. The CDR3 covers 16 residues. The germline gives CDR1 SGDLS, CDR2 YYNGEE.

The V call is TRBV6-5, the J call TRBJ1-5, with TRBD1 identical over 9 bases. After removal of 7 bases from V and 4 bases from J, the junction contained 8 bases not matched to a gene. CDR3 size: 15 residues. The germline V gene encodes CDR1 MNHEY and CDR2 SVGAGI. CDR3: CASKGQGLGNQPQHF. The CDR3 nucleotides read TGTGCCAGCAAGGGACAGGGCTTGGGGAATCAGCCCCAGCATTTT.

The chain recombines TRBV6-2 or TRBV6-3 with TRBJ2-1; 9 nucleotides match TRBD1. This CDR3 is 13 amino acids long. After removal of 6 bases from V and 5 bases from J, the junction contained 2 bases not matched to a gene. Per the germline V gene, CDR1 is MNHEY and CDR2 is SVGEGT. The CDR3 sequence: CASSGQGNNEQFF. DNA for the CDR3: TGTGCCAGCAGCGGACAGGGGAACAATGAGCAGTTCTTC.